This T cell receptor beta chain came from a study of cytomegalovirus exposure and HLA in healthy donors. Study-level points and caveats: TRBV6-2, TRBV6-3 and some other V segments were excluded as indistinguishable. For most subjects, TCR beta sequences were reported to predict HLA-A and HLA-B alleles with accuracy.

With regard to this clone: Its target is not known.

The donors comprised healthy bone marrow donors. Although they were nominally healthy when sampled, donors likely had unrecorded immune exposures. Germline V gene data show CDR1 as MGHRA and CDR2 as YSYEKL. The CDR3 runs 14 residues. V lost 4 bases, J lost 4 bases, and 3 bases stayed unmatched. The PCR employed 60 Vbeta primers together with 13 Jbeta primers. TCRdb's copy holds only in-frame clones and misses some; the assay was immunoSEQ multiplex PCR. The sample has about 180,000 clones; roughly 80% are singletons. The sequencing sample was made of PBMCs. V gene TRBV4-1 combines with J gene TRBJ2-7, with 11 bases that match TRBD2. The TCR sequence derives from a man aged 25 to 40 in good health and CMV-seropositive. Here the CDR3 reads CASSPGTSGYEQYF. The CDR3 DNA sequence: TGCGCCAGCAGCCCTGGGACTAGCGGTTACGAGCAGTACTTC.